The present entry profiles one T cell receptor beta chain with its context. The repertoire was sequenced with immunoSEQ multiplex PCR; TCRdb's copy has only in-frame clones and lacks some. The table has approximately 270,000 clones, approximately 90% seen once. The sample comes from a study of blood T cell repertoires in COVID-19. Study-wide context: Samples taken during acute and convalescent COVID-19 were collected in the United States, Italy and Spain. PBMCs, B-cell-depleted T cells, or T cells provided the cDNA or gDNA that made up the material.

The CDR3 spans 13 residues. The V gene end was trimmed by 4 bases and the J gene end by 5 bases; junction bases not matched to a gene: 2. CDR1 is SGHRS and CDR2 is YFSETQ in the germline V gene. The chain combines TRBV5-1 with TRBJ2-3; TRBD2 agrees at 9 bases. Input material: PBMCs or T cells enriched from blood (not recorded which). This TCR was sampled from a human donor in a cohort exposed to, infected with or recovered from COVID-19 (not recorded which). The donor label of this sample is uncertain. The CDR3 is CASSPRGGDTQYF. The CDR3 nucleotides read TGCGCCAGCAGCCCGCGGGGGGGAGATACGCAGTATTTT.